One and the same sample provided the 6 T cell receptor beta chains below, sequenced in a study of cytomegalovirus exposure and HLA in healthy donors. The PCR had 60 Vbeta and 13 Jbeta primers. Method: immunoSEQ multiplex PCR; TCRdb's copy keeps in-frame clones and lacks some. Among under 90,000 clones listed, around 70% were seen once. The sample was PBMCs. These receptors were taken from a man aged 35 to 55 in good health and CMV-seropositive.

The CDR3 spells CASSQEGQGGGYTF. The CDR3 DNA reads as TGTGCCAGCAGCCAAGAGGGACAGGGGGGAGGCTACACCTTC. The rearrangement links TRBV4-2 to TRBJ1-2; 11 bases line up with TRBD1. The germline V gene has CDR1 LGHNA and CDR2 YNFKEQ. The V gene end was trimmed by 0 bases and the J gene end by 8 bases; junction bases not matched to a gene: 2. The CDR3 length is 14 residues.

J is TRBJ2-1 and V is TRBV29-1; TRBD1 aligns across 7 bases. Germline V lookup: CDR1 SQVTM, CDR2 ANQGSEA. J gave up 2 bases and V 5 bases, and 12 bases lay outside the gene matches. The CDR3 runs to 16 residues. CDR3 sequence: CSVIPTVTGTYNEQFF. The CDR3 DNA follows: TGCAGCGTTATTCCAACCGTGACAGGGACCTACAATGAGCAGTTCTTC.

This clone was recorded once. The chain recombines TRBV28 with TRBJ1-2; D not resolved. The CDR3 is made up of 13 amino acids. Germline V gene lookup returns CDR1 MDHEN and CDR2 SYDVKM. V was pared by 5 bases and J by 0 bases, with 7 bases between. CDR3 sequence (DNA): TGTGCCAGCAGTCCCCCCGCTAACTATGGCTACACCTTC. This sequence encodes CASSPPANYGYTF.

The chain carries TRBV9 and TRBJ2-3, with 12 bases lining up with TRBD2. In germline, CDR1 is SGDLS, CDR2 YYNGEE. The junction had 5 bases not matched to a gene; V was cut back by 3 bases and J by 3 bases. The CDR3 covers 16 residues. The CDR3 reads CASSATSGRGTDTQYF. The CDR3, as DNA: TGTGCCAGCAGCGCGACTAGCGGGAGAGGTACAGATACGCAGTATTTT.

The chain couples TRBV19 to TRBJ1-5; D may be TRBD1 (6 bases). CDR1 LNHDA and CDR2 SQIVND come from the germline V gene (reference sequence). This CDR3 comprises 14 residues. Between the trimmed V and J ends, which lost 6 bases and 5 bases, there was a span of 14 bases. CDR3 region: CASRSDSTHQPQHF. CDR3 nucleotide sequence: TGTGCCAGTAGGTCGGACAGCACGCATCAGCCCCAGCATTTT.

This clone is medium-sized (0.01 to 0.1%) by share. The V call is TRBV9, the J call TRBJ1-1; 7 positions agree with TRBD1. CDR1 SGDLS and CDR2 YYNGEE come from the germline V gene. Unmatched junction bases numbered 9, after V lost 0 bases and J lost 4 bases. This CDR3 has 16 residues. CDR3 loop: CASSVEPGGESTEAFF. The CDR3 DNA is TGTGCCAGCAGCGTAGAACCAGGGGGTGAGAGCACTGAAGCTTTCTTT.